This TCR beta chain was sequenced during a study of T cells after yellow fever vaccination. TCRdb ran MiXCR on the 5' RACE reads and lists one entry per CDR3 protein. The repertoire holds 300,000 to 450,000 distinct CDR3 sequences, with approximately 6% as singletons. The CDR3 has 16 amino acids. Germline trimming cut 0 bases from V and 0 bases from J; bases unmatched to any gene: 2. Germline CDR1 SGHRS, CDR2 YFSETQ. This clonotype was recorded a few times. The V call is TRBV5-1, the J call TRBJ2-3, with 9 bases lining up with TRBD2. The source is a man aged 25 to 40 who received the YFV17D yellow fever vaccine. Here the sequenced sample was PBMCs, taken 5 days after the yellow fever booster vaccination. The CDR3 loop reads CASSLGLAASTDTQYF. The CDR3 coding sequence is TGCGCCAGCAGCTTGGGACTAGCGGCTAGCACAGATACGCAGTATTTT. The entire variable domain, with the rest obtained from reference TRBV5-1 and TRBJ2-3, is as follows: KAGVTQTPRYLIKTRGQQVTLSCSPISGHRSVSWYQQTPGQGLQFLFEYFSETQRNKGNFPGRFSGRQFSNSRSEMNVSTLELGDSALYLCASSLGLAASTDTQYFGPGTRLTVL.